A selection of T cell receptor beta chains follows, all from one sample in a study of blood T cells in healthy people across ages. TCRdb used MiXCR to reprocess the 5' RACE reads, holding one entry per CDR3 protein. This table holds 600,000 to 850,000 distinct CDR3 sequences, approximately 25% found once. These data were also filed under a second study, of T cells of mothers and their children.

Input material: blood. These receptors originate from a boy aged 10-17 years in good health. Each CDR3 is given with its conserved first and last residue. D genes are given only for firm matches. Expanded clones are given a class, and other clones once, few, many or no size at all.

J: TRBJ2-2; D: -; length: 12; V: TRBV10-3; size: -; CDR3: CAIGLFTGELFF; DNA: TGTGCCATCGGCCTGTTCACCGGGGAGCTGTTTTTT
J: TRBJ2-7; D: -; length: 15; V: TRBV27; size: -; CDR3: CASSLKGAGGYEQYF; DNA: TGTGCCAGCAGTTTAAAAGGGGCCGGGGGCTACGAGCAGTACTTC
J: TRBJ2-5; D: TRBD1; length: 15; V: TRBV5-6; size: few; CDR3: CASSLGQAEVETQYF; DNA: TGTGCCAGCAGCTTAGGACAGGCCGAGGTAGAGACCCAGTACTTC
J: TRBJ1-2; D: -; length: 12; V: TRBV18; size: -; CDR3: CASSVFPYGYTF; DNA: TGTGCCAGCTCCGTTTTCCCCTATGGCTACACCTTC
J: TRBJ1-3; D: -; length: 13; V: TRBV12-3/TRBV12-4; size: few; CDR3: CASIWGGDNTIYF; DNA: TGTGCCAGCATTTGGGGAGGAGACAACACCATATATTTT
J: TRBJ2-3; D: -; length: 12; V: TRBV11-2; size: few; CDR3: CASSLGKDTQYF; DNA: TGTGCCAGCAGCTTAGGAAAAGATACGCAGTATTTT
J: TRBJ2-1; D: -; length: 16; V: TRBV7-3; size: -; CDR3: CASSKFRGLQWNEQFF; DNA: TGTGCCAGCAGCAAATTCCGGGGTCTCCAATGGAATGAGCAGTTCTTC
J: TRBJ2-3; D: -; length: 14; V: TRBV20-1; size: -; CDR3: CSALIAVSTDTQYF; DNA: TGCAGTGCTCTAATAGCGGTTAGCACAGATACGCAGTATTTT
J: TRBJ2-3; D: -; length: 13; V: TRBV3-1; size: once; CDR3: CASSRSRADTQYF; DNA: TGTGCCAGCAGCCGTTCGAGGGCAGATACGCAGTATTTT
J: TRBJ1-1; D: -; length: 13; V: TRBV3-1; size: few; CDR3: CASSRGGNTEAFF; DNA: TGTGCCAGCAGCCGCGGCGGGAACACTGAAGCTTTCTTT